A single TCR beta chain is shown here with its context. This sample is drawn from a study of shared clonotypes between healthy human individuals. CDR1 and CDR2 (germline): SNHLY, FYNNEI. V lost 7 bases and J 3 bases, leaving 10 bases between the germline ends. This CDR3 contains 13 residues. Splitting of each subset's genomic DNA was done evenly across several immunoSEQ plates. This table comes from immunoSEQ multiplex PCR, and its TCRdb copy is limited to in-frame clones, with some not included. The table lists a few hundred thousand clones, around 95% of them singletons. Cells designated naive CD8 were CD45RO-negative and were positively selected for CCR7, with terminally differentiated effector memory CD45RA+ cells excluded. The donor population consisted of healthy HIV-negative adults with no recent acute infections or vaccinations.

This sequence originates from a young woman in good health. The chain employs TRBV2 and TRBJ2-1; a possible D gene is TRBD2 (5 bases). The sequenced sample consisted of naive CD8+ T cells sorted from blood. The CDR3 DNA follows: TGTGCCAGCAAATCCGGACTCTACAATGAGCAGTTCTTC. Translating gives CASKSGLYNEQFF. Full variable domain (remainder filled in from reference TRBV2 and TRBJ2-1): EPEVTQTPSHQVTQMGQEVILRCVPISNHLYFYWYRQILGQKVEFLVSFYNNEISEKSEIFDDQFSVERPDGSNFTLKIRSTKLEDSAMYFCASKSGLYNEQFFGPGTRLTVL.